The 2 T cell receptor beta chains reported below all come from one sample, sequenced in a study of blood T cell repertoires in COVID-19. Sequencing was performed with immunoSEQ multiplex PCR; in TCRdb, only in-frame clones are kept and a portion is missing. Among about 220,000 clones, approximately 90% were seen once, and the ten largest hold about 2.6%. What was sequenced was PBMCs or T cells enriched from blood (not recorded which). The receptors were sampled from a woman aged 25 to 45 who had recovered from COVID-19.

This clone was counted once. The gene calls are TRBV3-1 (or the pseudogene TRBV3-2) and TRBJ1-1, with 10 bases that match TRBD1. Trimming at V came to 4 bases and at J to 3 bases, leaving 5 bases not matched to a gene. In germline, CDR1 is LGHDT, CDR2 YNNKEL (reference sequence). The length of the CDR3 is 15 residues. The CDR3 region is CASSPTGGGDTEAFF. CDR3 bases: TGTGCCAGCAGCCCGACAGGGGGCGGGGACACTGAAGCTTTCTTT.

The chain carries TRBV13 and TRBJ2-3; no reliable D call. The CDR3 spans 12 residues. Germline V gene sequence: CDR1 PRHDT, CDR2 FYEKMQ (reference sequence). The V and J ends lost 3 bases and 2 bases respectively, with 3 bases between them. CDR3 nucleotide sequence: TGTGCCAGCAGCTTCAACACAGATACGCAGTATTTT. Translated, it gives CASSFNTDTQYF.